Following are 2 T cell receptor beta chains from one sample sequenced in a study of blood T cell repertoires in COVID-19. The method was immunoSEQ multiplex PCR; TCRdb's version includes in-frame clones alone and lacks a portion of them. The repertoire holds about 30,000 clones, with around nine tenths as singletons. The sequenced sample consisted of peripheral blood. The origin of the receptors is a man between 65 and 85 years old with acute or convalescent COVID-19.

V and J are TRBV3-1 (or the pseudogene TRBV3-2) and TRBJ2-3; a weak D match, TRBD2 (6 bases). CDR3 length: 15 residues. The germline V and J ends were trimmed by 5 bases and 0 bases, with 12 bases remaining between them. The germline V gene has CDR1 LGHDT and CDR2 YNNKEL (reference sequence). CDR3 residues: CASSTGTPSTDTQYF. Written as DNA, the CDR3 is TGTGCCAGCAGCACCGGGACTCCGAGCACAGATACGCAGTATTTT.

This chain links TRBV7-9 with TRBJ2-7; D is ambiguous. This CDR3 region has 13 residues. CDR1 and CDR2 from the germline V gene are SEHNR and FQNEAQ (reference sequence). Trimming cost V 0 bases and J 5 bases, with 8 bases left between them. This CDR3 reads CASSLAGVNEQYF. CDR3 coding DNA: TGTGCCAGCAGCTTAGCGGGCGTGAACGAGCAGTACTTC.